The entry that follows covers one T cell receptor beta chain sequence. RNA amounts of about 0.5 to 1 ug underwent reverse transcription with random hexamers. The TCR beta CDR3 was amplified by immunoSEQ multiplex PCR across 54 Vbeta, 13 Jbeta. TCRdb recomputed calls from the immunoSEQ multiplex PCR reads with MiXCR, one row per CDR3 protein. The sample records about 280,000 distinct CDR3 sequences, approximately 85% being singletons. The CDR3 is made up of 14 amino acids. Germline CDR1 reads SQVTM; CDR2 reads ANQGSEA. V was clipped by 4 bases and J by 1 base, with 11 bases between them. This record comes from a study of CD8 T cells in Susac syndrome. TCR beta sequences were obtained from blood CD8+ and CD4+ T cells. The multiple sclerosis controls comprised treatment-naive patients whose relapsing-remitting disease was stable or active.

Material: CD8+ T cells from PBMCs. The chain combines TRBV29-1 with TRBJ1-3; D is unresolved. This TCR derives from a human donor with multiple sclerosis. The CDR3 loop is CSVVLWGSGNTIYF. The CDR3 DNA sequence: TGCAGCGTTGTTCTCTGGGGATCTGGAAACACCATATATTTT.